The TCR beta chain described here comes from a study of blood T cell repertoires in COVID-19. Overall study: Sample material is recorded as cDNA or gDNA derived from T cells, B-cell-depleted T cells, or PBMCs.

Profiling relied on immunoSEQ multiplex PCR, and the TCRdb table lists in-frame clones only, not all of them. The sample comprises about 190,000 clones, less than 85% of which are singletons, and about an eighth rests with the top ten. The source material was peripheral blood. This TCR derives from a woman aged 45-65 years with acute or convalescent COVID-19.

CDR3 sequence: CASSLRQGYGYTF. In nucleotides, the CDR3 is TGTGCCAGCAGTTTGCGTCAGGGCTATGGCTACACCTTC. The V and J genes are TRBV6-2 or TRBV6-3 and TRBJ1-2; D is possibly TRBD1 (5 bases). Germline CDR1 is MNHEY and CDR2 is SVGEGT. The V and J ends lost 4 bases and 4 bases respectively, with 10 bases between them. The CDR3 runs to 13 residues.